The sample holds a few counts of the clone carrying this T cell receptor beta chain. Treatment of patients with chemo-refractory metastatic non-small-cell lung cancer consisted of focal radiation plus CTLA-4 blockade with ipilimumab. This specimen belongs to a study of radiotherapy plus CTLA-4 blockade in lung cancer. About the study: For 18% of patients, objective responses occurred, and approximately 33% had disease control.

This table comes from immunoSEQ multiplex PCR, and its TCRdb copy is limited to in-frame clones, with some not included. The profile covers approximately 89,000 clones, with 60% to 85% appearing a single time and approximately 4% taken by the ten largest. Specimen: peripheral blood, collected from a patient treated with radiotherapy plus ipilimumab. This TCR was recovered from a human donor with non-small cell lung cancer who had a partial response to radiotherapy plus ipilimumab. Some clones in this sample may be carry-over from other donors' samples.

The DNA of the CDR3 is TGTGCCAGTAGTTACCGGACAGGCTTTGAGCAGTTCTTC. This sequence encodes CASSYRTGFEQFF. V is TRBV19 and J is TRBJ2-1; TRBD1 agrees at 7 bases. This CDR3 contains 13 residues. V dropped 5 bases and J dropped 9; count of bases not matched to a gene: 7. Per germline, CDR1 LNHDA and CDR2 SQIVND (reference sequence).